These T cell receptor beta chains were read from a single sample in a study of cytomegalovirus exposure and HLA in healthy donors. Measured with immunoSEQ multiplex PCR; TCRdb has only the in-frame clones, and not every one. This sample has under 200,000 clones, with roughly 74% found just once. The sequenced sample was PBMCs. All receptors come from a woman in her thirties in good health and CMV-seropositive. Each CDR3 is given with its conserved first and last residue. The D gene is left open where the match is weak. Some rows mark clone size as missing; the rest say once, few, many or name a class of expanded clone.

J gene,V gene,clone size,D gene,CDR3 protein,CDR3 DNA
TRBJ2-1,TRBV7-9,few,TRBD2,CASSPTKREGYNEQFF,TGTGCCAGCAGCCCCACCAAGCGGGAGGGCTACAATGAGCAGTTCTTC
TRBJ2-1,TRBV5-6,few,TRBD2,CASSFGGGPANEQFF,TGTGCCAGCAGCTTTGGGGGAGGGCCCGCAAATGAGCAGTTCTTC
TRBJ2-5,TRBV19,NA,TRBD1,CASSPSGQGYAETQYF,TGTGCCAGTAGTCCCTCCGGACAGGGGTACGCGGAGACCCAGTACTTC
TRBJ1-2,TRBV5-1,NA,NA,CASSLGTGANYGYTF,TGCGCCAGCAGCTTGGGCACGGGAGCTAACTATGGCTACACCTTC
TRBJ2-7,TRBV7-2,NA,NA,CASSLASVGALNEQYF,TGTGCCAGCAGCTTAGCGTCTGTGGGAGCTCTTAACGAGCAGTACTTC
TRBJ1-3,TRBV18,NA,TRBD1,CASSPPLVGTGYHSGNTIYF,TGTGCCAGCTCACCCCCCTTAGTCGGGACAGGGTACCACTCTGGAAACACCATATATTTT
TRBJ1-2,TRBV27,NA,NA,CASSLQGNYGYTF,TGTGCCAGCAGTTTACAGGGTAACTATGGCTACACCTTC
TRBJ1-2,TRBV6-6,NA,TRBD1,CASSFVRTGGNGYTF,TGTGCCAGCAGTTTCGTCCGGACAGGGGGAAATGGCTACACCTTC
TRBJ2-1,TRBV27,NA,NA,CASRTHLTGSLGILNEQFF,TGTGCCAGCAGAACACACCTAACAGGGTCGTTGGGTATTCTCAATGAGCAGTTCTTC
TRBJ1-1,TRBV10-1,NA,NA,CASSDGLGIEAFF,TGCGCCAGCAGTGACGGGTTAGGCATTGAAGCTTTCTTT
TRBJ1-2,TRBV7-9,few,TRBD1,CASSLATGGGYTF,TGTGCCAGCAGCTTAGCGACAGGGGGTGGCTACACCTTC
TRBJ2-3,TRBV25-1,NA,NA,CASSEQVKSTDTQYF,TGTGCCAGCAGTGAACAGGTGAAGTCCACAGATACGCAGTATTTT
TRBJ2-7,TRBV10-3,NA,TRBD1,CAMRKDRGEYSEQYF,TGTGCCATGCGGAAAGACAGGGGGGAATATAGCGAGCAGTACTTC
TRBJ1-2,TRBV28,NA,TRBD1,CASSWGQGAYGYTF,TGTGCCAGCAGTTGGGGACAGGGGGCCTATGGCTACACCTTC
TRBJ2-6,TRBV5-1,NA,TRBD1,CASSLEGTGGAANVLTF,TGCGCCAGCAGCTTGGAAGGGACAGGGGGCGCAGCCAACGTCCTGACTTTC
TRBJ2-3,TRBV4-2,NA,TRBD2,CASSPGLADRTDTQYF,TGTGCCAGCAGCCCGGGACTAGCGGATCGCACAGATACGCAGTATTTT
TRBJ2-6,TRBV19,NA,NA,CATRQVRSGANVLTF,TGTGCCACCAGACAGGTCCGCTCTGGGGCCAACGTCCTGACTTTC
TRBJ2-2,TRBV5-4,NA,TRBD1,CASTPGQENTGELFF,TGTGCCAGCACCCCGGGACAGGAGAACACCGGGGAGCTGTTTTTT
TRBJ2-1,TRBV5-6,NA,NA,CASSLVSGNEQFF,TGTGCCAGCAGCTTGGTTAGTGGCAATGAGCAGTTCTTC
TRBJ2-3,TRBV29-1,NA,TRBD1,CSVEGQGGWDTQYF,TGCAGCGTTGAGGGACAGGGTGGGTGGGATACGCAGTATTTT
TRBJ1-1,TRBV4-2,NA,TRBD1,CASSRMTGDGVAYAEAFF,TGTGCCAGCAGCCGCATGACAGGGGACGGGGTTGCGTACGCTGAAGCTTTCTTT
TRBJ1-2,TRBV7-9,few,NA,CASSQAGDRYGYTF,TGTGCCAGCAGCCAAGCAGGGGATCGCTATGGCTACACCTTC
TRBJ2-1,TRBV27,NA,NA,CASSSYDTVHNEQFF,TGTGCCAGCAGTTCCTACGACACCGTCCACAATGAGCAGTTCTTC
TRBJ1-1,TRBV10-2,NA,NA,CASSGTVNTEAFF,TGCGCCAGCAGTGGGACAGTTAACACTGAAGCTTTCTTT
TRBJ2-1,TRBV19,NA,TRBD1,CATKGTATDNEQFF,TGTGCCACTAAAGGGACAGCGACAGACAATGAGCAGTTCTTC
TRBJ1-1,TRBV4-1,NA,NA,CASRYGENTEAFF,TGCGCCAGCAGGTACGGGGAGAACACTGAAGCTTTCTTT
TRBJ1-6,TRBV18,NA,NA,CASSPGAGSNSPLHF,TGTGCCAGCTCACCAGGAGCGGGGTCAAATTCACCCCTCCACTTT
TRBJ2-7,TRBV6-6,NA,NA,CASSSLSDLGQYF,TGTGCCAGCAGTTCTCTCTCAGACTTGGGGCAGTACTTC
TRBJ2-2,TRBV19,NA,TRBD1,CASSHRGLAIKDTGELFF,TGTGCCAGTTCACACAGGGGGCTAGCGATTAAGGACACCGGGGAGCTGTTTTTT
TRBJ1-1,TRBV5-8,once,NA,CASSSLPVEAFF,TGTGCCAGCAGCTCCCTTCCGGTTGAAGCTTTCTTT
TRBJ2-1,TRBV29-1,NA,TRBD2,CSVSRGTSGYNEQFF,TGCAGCGTTAGCCGAGGGACTAGCGGCTACAATGAGCAGTTCTTC
TRBJ1-1,TRBV10-1,NA,NA,CASRTGMNTEAFF,TGCGCCAGCAGGACAGGAATGAACACTGAAGCTTTCTTT
TRBJ1-6,TRBV27,NA,TRBD1,CASSPRTGNHSPLHF,TGTGCCAGCAGTCCCCGGACAGGGAATCATTCACCCCTCCACTTT
TRBJ1-5,TRBV2,NA,NA,CASSDTQSGQPQHF,TGTGCCAGCAGTGATACCCAGTCTGGCCAGCCCCAGCATTTT
TRBJ2-7,TRBV5-4,NA,TRBD1,CASSLDRGRYEQYF,TGTGCCAGCAGCTTGGACAGGGGTAGGTACGAGCAGTACTTC
TRBJ2-2,TRBV5-1,NA,TRBD1,CASSGPRQGKSTGELFF,TGCGCCAGCAGCGGGCCCCGACAGGGAAAGTCCACCGGGGAGCTGTTTTTT
TRBJ2-1,TRBV7-9,NA,NA,CASSLQGTEQFF,TGTGCCAGCAGCCTTCAGGGGACAGAGCAGTTCTTC
TRBJ2-1,TRBV2,NA,TRBD1,CASRSSPGQGAGEQFF,TGTGCCAGCAGATCATCTCCGGGACAGGGGGCCGGGGAGCAGTTCTTC
TRBJ2-3,TRBV11-3,NA,TRBD2,CASSFGREGSQYF,TGTGCCAGCAGCTTTGGGCGGGAGGGCTCGCAGTATTTT
TRBJ1-2,TRBV19,NA,TRBD1,CASGQGHGYTF,TGTGCCAGTGGACAGGGCCATGGCTACACCTTC
TRBJ2-7,TRBV4-1,NA,TRBD2,CASRRGREEFYEQYF,TGCGCCAGCAGACGTGGGCGGGAGGAATTCTACGAGCAGTACTTC
TRBJ1-3,TRBV7-9,NA,NA,CASTTTGLLGNTIYF,TGTGCCAGCACCACAACAGGGCTCCTGGGAAACACCATATATTTT
TRBJ1-3,TRBV7-2,once,NA,CASSSYSTVPGNTIYF,TGTGCCAGCAGCTCCTACTCGACAGTTCCTGGAAACACCATATATTTT
TRBJ2-1,TRBV6-6,NA,NA,CASSLGLQSSYNEQFF,TGTGCCAGCAGTTTAGGTCTACAGAGCTCCTACAATGAGCAGTTCTTC
TRBJ1-1,TRBV18,few,NA,CASSPKDGGEAFF,TGTGCCAGCTCACCAAAAGATGGAGGGGAAGCTTTCTTT
TRBJ1-2,TRBV15,NA,TRBD1,CATSRLDRENYGYTF,TGTGCCACCAGCCGACTAGACAGGGAAAACTATGGCTACACCTTC
TRBJ2-7,TRBV4-3,once,NA,CASSQGPAYEQYF,TGCGCCAGCAGCCAAGGTCCCGCCTACGAGCAGTACTTC
TRBJ2-3,TRBV7-7,NA,TRBD2,CASSFTSGGSDTQYF,TGTGCTAGCAGCTTCACTAGCGGGGGGTCAGATACGCAGTATTTT
TRBJ2-3,TRBV11-3,NA,TRBD1,CASSTRQGAGDTQYF,TGCGCCAGCAGCACTAGACAGGGGGCAGGAGATACGCAGTATTTT
TRBJ2-1,TRBV20-1,NA,NA,CSARGYEQFF,TGCAGTGCTAGGGGCTATGAGCAGTTCTTC
TRBJ2-7,TRBV11-2,many,TRBD1,CASSSQGASSYEQYF,TGTGCCAGCAGCTCCCAGGGGGCTAGCTCCTACGAGCAGTACTTC
TRBJ2-4,TRBV6-5,NA,NA,CAIGRGAKNIQYF,TGTGCCATCGGTAGGGGGGCCAAAAACATTCAGTACTTC
TRBJ1-2,TRBV5-6,NA,NA,CASRLGEVRGYGYTF,TGTGCCAGCAGACTGGGGGAGGTAAGAGGCTATGGCTACACCTTC
TRBJ2-3,TRBV4-1,NA,TRBD2,CASSQDGLAGVFSDTQYF,TGCGCCAGCAGCCAAGATGGGCTAGCGGGGGTTTTTAGCGATACGCAGTATTTT
TRBJ1-2,TRBV7-2,NA,NA,CASSQGAVYGYTF,TGTGCCAGCAGCCAAGGGGCAGTCTATGGCTACACCTTC